The 30 T cell receptor beta chains below were found in one sample sequenced in a study of blood T cell repertoires in COVID-19. The method was immunoSEQ multiplex PCR; TCRdb's version includes in-frame clones alone and lacks a portion of them. The sample has 150,000 to 200,000 clones; about nine tenths are singletons. The sample consisted of peripheral blood. Receptor source: a man aged 60 to 69 with acute or convalescent COVID-19.

This clone was seen at least ten times. The chain links TRBV9 to TRBJ2-2; 12 bases match TRBD2. The junction had 3 bases not matched to a gene; V was cut back by 2 bases and J by 1 base. Germline-derived CDR1 and CDR2 are SGDLS and YYNGEE. The CDR3 spans 17 residues. For the CDR3, the DNA is TGTGCCAGCAGCGTGACGACTAGCGGGAGGAACACCGGGGAGCTGTTTTTT. This translates into CASSVTTSGRNTGELFF. Full variable domain (outside the CDR3, taken from reference TRBV9 and TRBJ2-2): DSGVTQTPKHLITATGQRVTLRCSPRSGDLSVYWYQQSLDQGLQFLIQYYNGEERAKGNILERFSAQQFPDLHSELNLSSLELGDSALYFCASSVTTSGRNTGELFFGEGSRLTVL.

The rearrangement links TRBV19 to TRBJ1-5; D is possibly TRBD1 (6 bases). Germline CDR1 is LNHDA and CDR2 is SQIVND (reference sequence). The ends were cut back, 7 bases at V and 3 bases at J, with 13 bases in the middle. CDR3 length equals 14 residues. The CDR3 protein is CASTWQGNNQPQHF. The CDR3 bases are TGTGCCAGTACATGGCAGGGGAACAATCAGCCCCAGCATTTT.

V is TRBV30 and J is TRBJ2-3, with 7 bases matching TRBD1. V was clipped by 0 bases and J by 2 bases; unmatched bases: 5. Germline V CDR1 and CDR2: GTSNPN, SVGIG (reference sequence). CDR3 length: 15 amino acids. CDR3 DNA: TGTGCCTGGAGTGTACGGGGACAGAACACAGATACGCAGTATTTT. It specifies CAWSVRGQNTDTQYF.

The chain carries TRBV6-6 and TRBJ1-5; TRBD1 matches 7 bases. V shed 0 bases, J shed 2 bases, and the junction held 4 bases outside the gene matches. The CDR3 contains 16 residues. Germline V gene lookup returns CDR1 MNHNY and CDR2 SVGAGI (reference sequence). DNA of the CDR3: TGTGCCAGCAGTTACTCAGCCGGGACAGGCAATCAGCCCCAGCATTTT. It translates to CASSYSAGTGNQPQHF.

The V gene is TRBV29-1, the J gene TRBJ1-2, with 10 bases matching TRBD1. The CDR3 extends over 14 amino acids. Germline V gene sequence: CDR1 SQVTM, CDR2 ANQGSEA. The V segment lost 4 bases and the J segment 1 base; nucleotides outside the gene matches: 3. CDR3 in DNA: TGCAGCGTTGCGGGGGACAGGGGTAACTATGGCTACACCTTC. Amino acid sequence: CSVAGDRGNYGYTF.

J is TRBJ1-4 and V is TRBV27; D is unresolved. CDR1 is MNHEY and CDR2 is SMNVEV in the germline V gene (reference sequence). The CDR3 is 15 amino acids. Deletions cut 5 bases from V and 4 bases from J, with 14 bases between. The CDR3 protein is CASSPMSRRNEKLFF. The CDR3 nucleotides are TGTGCCAGCAGTCCGATGTCTAGACGTAATGAAAAACTGTTTTTT.

J is TRBJ1-2 and V is TRBV6-5; D is undetermined. Germline CDR1 and CDR2: MNHEY and SVGAGI. V lost 0 bases, J lost 8 bases, and 13 bases lay in between. The length of the CDR3 is 14 residues. CDR3 sequence (DNA): TGTGCCAGCAGTTACTCCAGCACGGCGGGGGGCTACACCTTC. It encodes CASSYSSTAGGYTF.

The chain has TRBV19 and TRBJ2-5; 14 bases fit TRBD2. Unmatched junction bases numbered 2, after V lost 4 bases and J lost 4 bases. The CDR3 runs 15 residues. Looked up from germline, CDR1 is LNHDA and CDR2 is SQIVND (reference sequence). The CDR3 sequence is CASSNGLAGGETQYF. CDR3 nucleotide sequence: TGTGCCAGTAGTAACGGACTAGCGGGAGGAGAGACCCAGTACTTC.

The V and J genes are TRBV5-1 and TRBJ1-1; 7 bases are a match to TRBD1. Germline CDR1 SGHRS, CDR2 YFSETQ. The CDR3 is 16 residues long. V dropped 4 bases and J dropped 0; count of bases not matched to a gene: 9. The CDR3 protein is CASSHREQGLNTEAFF. Here the CDR3 DNA reads TGCGCCAGCAGCCATCGCGAACAGGGGCTGAACACTGAAGCTTTCTTT.

This chain links TRBV28 with TRBJ2-2; TRBD2 might be the D (6 bases). In germline, CDR1 is MDHEN, CDR2 SYDVKM. The V and J ends lost 1 base and 6 bases respectively, with 12 bases between them. The CDR3 has 15 residues. CDR3 sequence: CASSLFGSRAGELFF. CDR3 bases: TGTGCCAGCAGTTTATTCGGGAGTCGTGCCGGGGAGCTGTTTTTT.

The gene calls are TRBV18 and TRBJ2-3; unclear D gene. V gave up 0 bases and J gave up 2 bases, with 12 bases separating them. Germline V gene sequence: CDR1 KGHSH, CDR2 LQKENI. This CDR3 comprises 16 residues. The CDR3 loop is CASSPPPGSPTDTQYF. The CDR3 DNA sequence: TGTGCCAGCTCACCACCCCCCGGGTCACCCACAGATACGCAGTATTTT.

The genes are TRBV3-1 (or the pseudogene TRBV3-2) and TRBJ2-7; 10 bases are shared with TRBD2. V was pared by 4 bases and J by 4 bases, with 4 bases of the junction left unmatched. CDR3 size: 14 residues. Germline CDR1 and CDR2: LGHDT and YNNKEL (reference sequence). The chain's CDR3 is CASSRQRGGYEQYF. The DNA of the CDR3 is TGTGCCAGCAGCCGACAGCGGGGGGGGTACGAGCAGTACTTC.

The sample holds one count of this clone. The rearrangement joins TRBV30 to TRBJ1-6; 8 positions agree with TRBD1. The ends lost 5 bases at V and 7 bases at J; junction bases unmatched: 7. The CDR3 runs 14 residues. Germline V gives CDR1 GTSNPN, CDR2 SVGIG (reference sequence). The CDR3 DNA reads TGTGCCTGGCGCCTCCAGGGGGCGAATTCACCCCTCCACTTT. Translation: CAWRLQGANSPLHF.

The V call is TRBV7-7, the J call TRBJ1-5, with D uncertain. Trimming left V 5 bases short and J 4 bases short, with 9 bases between. The CDR3 contains 13 residues. Germline V gene data show CDR1 as SSHAT and CDR2 as FNYEAQ (reference sequence). The CDR3 sequence: CASSRSLNQPQHF. DNA for the CDR3: TGTGCCAGCAGCAGAAGCCTGAATCAGCCCCAGCATTTT.

The genes are TRBV24-1 and TRBJ1-5; TRBD1 agrees at 12 bases. Losses at the gene ends were 10 bases for V and 6 bases for J; bases not matched to a gene: 6. The CDR3 has 14 amino acids. The germline gives CDR1 KGHDR, CDR2 SFDVKD. CDR3 loop: CATSGTGGGQPQHF. The CDR3 nucleotides are TGTGCCACGTCGGGGACAGGGGGCGGTCAGCCCCAGCATTTT.

This chain links TRBV11-3 with TRBJ1-6; D not certain. The germline V gene encodes CDR1 SGHNT and CDR2 YENEEA. Trimming removed 2 bases at V and 8 bases at J, with 7 bases between. CDR3 length equals 13 residues. This CDR3 reads CASSLTVDSPLHF. Written as DNA, the CDR3 is TGTGCCAGCAGCTTAACAGTGGATTCACCCCTCCACTTT.

V gene TRBV7-2 combines with J gene TRBJ1-1; TRBD1 is a possible D gene (6 bases). The CDR3 is made up of 13 amino acids. The germline gives CDR1 SGHTA, CDR2 FQGNSA. V was cut by 8 bases and J by 0 bases, with 10 bases left in between. DNA for the CDR3: TGTGCCAGCTTGTGGGGGCTGAACACTGAAGCTTTCTTT. Its translation is CASLWGLNTEAFF.

This clone came up once. The chain combines TRBV7-2 with TRBJ2-1, with a weak D call TRBD1 (6 bases). The CDR3 extends over 15 amino acids. Germline V lookup: CDR1 SGHTA, CDR2 FQGNSA. V was cut by 1 base and J by 0 bases, with 7 bases left in between. Here the CDR3 reads CASSLVDSSYNEQFF. CDR3 bases: TGTGCCAGCAGCTTAGTGGACAGCTCCTACAATGAGCAGTTCTTC.

CDR3: CASTRLAGWEYNEQFF. The CDR3 DNA follows: TGTGCCAGTACTCGACTAGCGGGGTGGGAATACAATGAGCAGTTCTTC. The rearrangement joins TRBV19 to TRBJ2-1; 11 positions agree with TRBD2. This CDR3 comprises 16 residues. The germline gives CDR1 LNHDA, CDR2 SQIVND (reference sequence). The V segment lost 7 bases and the J segment 4 bases; nucleotides outside the gene matches: 9.

The chain is built from TRBV6-6 and TRBJ1-1, with 8 bases aligning to TRBD1. V trimming: 7 bases; J trimming: 2 bases; junction bases outside the gene matches: 12. The CDR3 is made up of 16 amino acids. Germline CDR1 and CDR2: MNHNY and SVGAGI (reference sequence). The CDR3 region has the DNA TGTGCCAGCAATTTACCCCCGACAGGGGTCAACACTGAAGCTTTCTTT. It translates to CASNLPPTGVNTEAFF.

The V and J genes are TRBV7-8 and TRBJ2-7; perhaps TRBD1 as D (6 bases). Between the trimmed V and J ends, which lost 5 bases and 0 bases, there was a span of 11 bases. Germline assignment: CDR1 SGHVS and CDR2 FQNEAQ. This CDR3 spans 14 amino acids. This chain's CDR3 is CASSLGQPSYEQYV. The CDR3 bases are TGTGCCAGCAGCCTGGGACAACCCTCCTACGAGCAGTACGTC.

The chain carries TRBV2 and TRBJ1-1; no firm D call. There are 12 residues in the CDR3. Germline CDR1 is SNHLY and CDR2 is FYNNEI. Trimming shortened V by 5 bases and J by 2 bases, and 6 bases separated the two germline ends. CDR3 bases: TGTGCCAGCAGTCAATTTAACACTGAAGCTTTCTTT. Translated: CASSQFNTEAFF.

The V call is TRBV11-2, the J call TRBJ2-3; 8 bases line up with TRBD2. The junction had 10 bases not matched to a gene; V was cut back by 6 bases and J by 2 bases. The CDR3 consists of 16 residues. Per the germline V gene, CDR1 is SGHAT and CDR2 is FQNNGV. The DNA for the CDR3 is TGTGCCAGCAGTAGGGTACGGGGGGGAAACACAGATACGCAGTATTTT. This codes for CASSRVRGGNTDTQYF.

The gene calls are TRBV5-1 and TRBJ2-7; 11 nucleotides match TRBD2. The CDR3 is 15 amino acids. The ends lost 0 bases at V and 7 bases at J; junction bases unmatched: 6. The germline CDR1 and CDR2 sequences are SGHRS and YFSETQ. This CDR3 is CASSLAVAGGGEQYF. The CDR3 DNA follows: TGCGCCAGCAGCTTGGCGGTAGCGGGAGGGGGTGAGCAGTACTTC. The whole variable domain, filled in from reference TRBV5-1 and TRBJ2-7, reads KAGVTQTPRYLIKTRGQQVTLSCSPISGHRSVSWYQQTPGQGLQFLFEYFSETQRNKGNFPGRFSGRQFSNSRSEMNVSTLELGDSALYLCASSLAVAGGGEQYFGPGTRLTVT.

The chain is built from TRBV10-2 and TRBJ1-6, with TRBD1 as a possible D gene (6 bases). The CDR3 has 16 residues. V shed 2 bases and J shed 7 bases, with 15 bases lying between them. CDR1 and CDR2 from the germline V gene are WSHSY and SAAADI. CDR3 amino acids: CASSERAGGENSPLHF. In DNA, the CDR3 is TGCGCCAGCAGTGAGCGGGCGGGGGGCGAAAATTCACCCCTCCACTTT.

The rearrangement joins TRBV6-2 or TRBV6-3 to TRBJ2-7, with TRBD1 as a possible D gene (6 bases). The CDR3 is made up of 14 amino acids. In germline, CDR1 is MNHEY, CDR2 SVGEGT. With 2 bases removed from V and 5 bases from J, the gap between germline ends came to 13 bases. The CDR3: CASSYESGAHEQYV. The CDR3 DNA reads as TGTGCCAGCAGTTACGAGTCAGGGGCCCACGAGCAGTACGTC.

The V gene is TRBV12-5, the J gene TRBJ1-5; D unresolved. V gave up 0 bases and J gave up 6 bases, with 6 bases separating them. This CDR3 is 13 amino acids long. Germline assignment: CDR1 LGHNT and CDR2 FRNRAP. This chain's CDR3 is CASGLVRGQPQHF. The CDR3 bases are TGTGCTAGTGGTTTGGTACGGGGTCAGCCCCAGCATTTT.

The chain has TRBV12-3 or TRBV12-4 and TRBJ1-2; 10 bases are shared with TRBD1. The J segment lost 5 bases and the V segment lost 8 bases, leaving 5 bases of the junction unmatched. CDR3 length equals 13 residues. In nucleotides, the CDR3 is TGTGCCAGCCACCCGGGACAGGGGTATGGCTACACCTTC. As protein: CASHPGQGYGYTF.

The rearrangement links TRBV19 to TRBJ2-1; 7 nucleotides agree with TRBD1. Germline lookup yields CDR1 LNHDA and CDR2 SQIVND (reference sequence). V was clipped by 4 bases and J by 0 bases; unmatched bases: 3. The CDR3 has 15 amino acids. Here the CDR3 DNA reads TGTGCCAGTAGTACACAGGGGAGCTCCTACAATGAGCAGTTCTTC. It yields the protein CASSTQGSSYNEQFF.

The CDR3 spells CASSVGLASYNEQFF. In nucleotides, the CDR3 is TGTGCCAGCAGCGTAGGGCTAGCGAGTTACAATGAGCAGTTCTTC. V is TRBV9 and J is TRBJ2-1; TRBD2 might be the D (6 bases). The V gene lost 0 bases and the J gene lost 4 bases, with 11 bases spanning the gap. The CDR3 totals 15 residues. Germline V lookup: CDR1 SGDLS, CDR2 YYNGEE.